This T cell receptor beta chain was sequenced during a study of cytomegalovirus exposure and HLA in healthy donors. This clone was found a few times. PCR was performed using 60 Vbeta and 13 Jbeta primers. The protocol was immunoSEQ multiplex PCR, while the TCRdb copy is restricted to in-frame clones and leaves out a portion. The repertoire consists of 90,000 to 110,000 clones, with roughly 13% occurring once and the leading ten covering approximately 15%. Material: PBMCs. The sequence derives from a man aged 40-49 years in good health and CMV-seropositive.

CDR3 residues: CASSEQGSGANVLTF. Written as DNA, the CDR3 is TGTGCCAGCAGTGAACAGGGGTCTGGGGCCAACGTCCTGACTTTC. The rearrangement joins TRBV6-4 to TRBJ2-6, with 7 bases that match TRBD1. The germline gives CDR1 MRHNA, CDR2 SNTAGT. This CDR3 is 15 amino acids long. V lost 3 bases to trimming and J lost 1 base; unmatched junction nucleotides: 0.